One and the same sample provided the 23 T cell receptor beta chains below, sequenced in a study of blood T cell repertoires in COVID-19. Sequencing used immunoSEQ multiplex PCR; TCRdb keeps in-frame clones, though not all of them. Of fewer than 250,000 clones in the sample, roughly 84% were seen once. The sequenced material came from peripheral blood. All receptors derive from a man aged 40-49 years with acute or convalescent COVID-19.

The rearrangement uses TRBV9 and TRBJ1-2; tentative D call: TRBD1 (5 bases). V was clipped by 0 bases and J by 8 bases, with 14 bases between them. The CDR3 is 14 amino acids. Germline CDR1 is SGDLS and CDR2 is YYNGEE. DNA for the CDR3: TGTGCCAGCAGCGTAGATGGAGGGGTGGGCGGCTACACCTTC. It encodes CASSVDGGVGGYTF. Full variable domain (rest looked up from reference TRBV9 and TRBJ1-2): DSGVTQTPKHLITATGQRVTLRCSPRSGDLSVYWYQQSLDQGLQFLIQYYNGEERAKGNILERFSAQQFPDLHSELNLSSLELGDSALYFCASSVDGGVGGYTFGSGTRLTVV.

V usage is TRBV28 and J usage is TRBJ1-2, with D perhaps matching TRBD1 (5 bases). Per the germline V gene, CDR1 is MDHEN and CDR2 is SYDVKM. This CDR3 is 12 amino acids long. Trimming removed 1 base from V and 6 bases from J, with 6 bases in between. This CDR3 is CASSLSGDGYTF. The CDR3 region has the DNA TGTGCCAGCAGTTTATCGGGGGATGGCTACACCTTC.

This clone has just one count. CDR3 protein: CASSRTAFNQPQHF. The CDR3 coding sequence is TGTGCCAGCAGCCGGACAGCTTTTAATCAGCCCCAGCATTTT. The genes are TRBV5-6 and TRBJ1-5; tentatively, D is TRBD1 (6 bases). Trimming removed 4 bases from V and 4 bases from J, with 12 bases in between. Germline assignment: CDR1 SGHDT and CDR2 YYEEEE. The CDR3 has 14 amino acids.

V usage is TRBV5-4 and J usage is TRBJ1-1, with D uncertain. The CDR3 spans 14 residues. The V gene's germline CDR1 is SGHNT and CDR2 YYREEE (reference sequence). Trimming stripped 2 bases from V and 4 bases from J, with 12 bases between. Here the CDR3 reads CASSFDTVSTEAFF. CDR3 bases: TGTGCCAGCAGCTTTGACACCGTAAGCACTGAAGCTTTCTTT.

V is TRBV27 and J is TRBJ1-5; D unclear. CDR1 MNHEY and CDR2 SMNVEV come from the germline V gene (reference sequence). This CDR3 is 14 amino acids long. V was shortened by 3 bases and J by 5 bases, with 11 bases between the two germline ends. This CDR3 reads CASSFSRLDQPQHF. In DNA, the CDR3 is TGTGCCAGCAGTTTCTCCCGACTTGATCAGCCCCAGCATTTT.

This clone appeared a few times. The chain uses TRBV10-1 and TRBJ2-2; 7 nucleotides align to TRBD1. The CDR3 contains 18 residues. The V and J ends lost 4 bases and 4 bases, in that order; junction bases with no gene match: 15. Germline V CDR1 and CDR2: WNHNN, SYGVQD (reference sequence). In DNA, the CDR3 is TGCGCCAGCAGTGGCCCCCTAATCACAGGGGAGAGCACCGGGGAGCTGTTTTTT. It translates to CASSGPLITGESTGELFF.

This clone has a single count. V is TRBV12-3 or TRBV12-4 and J is TRBJ2-1, with D perhaps matching TRBD2 (6 bases). Trimming removed 1 base at V and 9 bases at J, with 10 bases between. The CDR3 is made up of 13 amino acids. CDR3 sequence (DNA): TGTGCCAGCAGTTTAGAGGGAGGAGGTGAGCAGTTCTTC. This encodes CASSLEGGGEQFF.

This clone was recorded once. This chain links TRBV18 with TRBJ1-1, with D perhaps TRBD1 (5 bases). This CDR3 spans 15 amino acids. Trimming took off 3 bases at V and 1 base at J, with 12 bases between the two ends. The V gene's germline CDR1 is KGHSH and CDR2 LQKENI. CDR3 region: CASSPVGGTNTEAFF. DNA of the CDR3: TGTGCCAGCTCACCCGTCGGGGGTACGAACACTGAAGCTTTCTTT.

The chain couples TRBV9 to TRBJ2-2, with a tentative D call TRBD2 (5 bases). The V gene lost 3 bases and the J gene lost 4 bases, with 7 bases spanning the gap. This CDR3 region has 13 residues. From germline, CDR1 is SGDLS and CDR2 YYNGEE. CDR3 coding DNA: TGTGCCAGCAGCGCCGCGGGCACCGGGGAGCTGTTTTTT. Amino acids: CASSAAGTGELFF.

The chain joins TRBV3-1 (or the pseudogene TRBV3-2) to TRBJ2-1; D uncertain. This CDR3 spans 12 amino acids. V shed 5 bases and J shed 9 bases, with 11 bases lying between them. CDR1 is LGHDT and CDR2 is YNNKEL in the germline V gene (reference sequence). The CDR3 DNA is TGTGCCAGCAGCACCCTCTACGGTGAGCAGTTCTTC. Translating it yields CASSTLYGEQFF.

The genes are TRBV15 and TRBJ2-3, with TRBD1 matching over 9 bases. The CDR3 runs to 17 residues. CDR1 and CDR2 (germline): LNHNV, YYDKDF (reference sequence). Trimming cost V 3 bases and J 6 bases; bases outside gene matches: 13. CDR3 residues: CATSRVTMGQGRDTQYF. DNA of the CDR3: TGTGCCACCAGCAGGGTTACAATGGGACAGGGTAGGGATACGCAGTATTTT.

The V gene is TRBV11-3, the J gene TRBJ2-2; no firm D call. Germline assignment: CDR1 SGHNT and CDR2 YENEEA. V gave up 5 bases and J gave up 7 bases, with 11 bases separating them. The CDR3 has 13 amino acids. CDR3 in amino acids: CASSPIAGGELFF. In DNA form, the CDR3 reads TGTGCCAGCAGCCCTATAGCCGGCGGGGAGCTGTTTTTT. The full variable domain, rest sourced from reference TRBV11-3 and TRBJ2-2, is EAGVVQSPRYKIIEKKQPVAFWCNPISGHNTLYWYLQNLGQGPELLIRYENEEAVDDSQLPKDRFSAERLKGVDSTLKIQPAELGDSAVYLCASSPIAGGELFFGEGSRLTVL.

The chain's CDR3 is CASSLAGGTITDTQYF. DNA of the CDR3: TGTGCCAGCAGTCTAGCGGGGGGGACGATCACAGATACGCAGTATTTT. The chain recombines TRBV5-4 with TRBJ2-3; 12 bases fit TRBD2. The V segment lost 5 bases and the J segment 2 bases; nucleotides outside the gene matches: 6. The CDR3 extends over 16 amino acids. Germline CDR1 and CDR2: SGHNT and YYREEE (reference sequence).

J is TRBJ1-1 and V is TRBV3-1 (or the pseudogene TRBV3-2), with D uncertain. The germline gives CDR1 LGHDT, CDR2 YNNKEL (reference sequence). Trimming shortened V by 1 base and J by 4 bases, and 7 bases separated the two germline ends. This CDR3 is built from 13 residues. The CDR3 DNA reads TGTGCCAGCAGCCAAGTTTGGAGCACTGAAGCTTTCTTT. This sequence encodes CASSQVWSTEAFF.

The rearrangement joins TRBV13 to TRBJ2-5; D unresolved. The germline gives CDR1 PRHDT, CDR2 FYEKMQ (reference sequence). V shed 4 bases and J shed 7 bases, with 16 bases lying between them. The CDR3 is 14 residues long. Written as DNA, the CDR3 is TGTGCCAGCAGCTCGCGAATTCACCCGGTGACCCAGTACTTC. Translating it yields CASSSRIHPVTQYF.

This clone was detected only a few times. This chain links TRBV5-1 with TRBJ2-1; TRBD1 is a possible D gene (5 bases). The CDR3 is 13 residues long. Trimming removed 1 base from V and 8 bases from J, with 10 bases in between. Germline loops: CDR1 SGHRS, CDR2 YFSETQ. The CDR3 loop reads CASSLRQGHEQFF. DNA of the CDR3: TGCGCCAGCAGCTTGAGGCAGGGCCATGAGCAGTTCTTC.

The chain recombines TRBV2 with TRBJ1-2; 9 bases fit TRBD1. The CDR3 spans 13 residues. The germline V gene encodes CDR1 SNHLY and CDR2 FYNNEI. Losses at the gene ends were 5 bases for V and 8 bases for J; bases not matched to a gene: 6. The CDR3 loop reads CASSPGQGRGYTF. In nucleotides, the CDR3 is TGTGCCAGCAGTCCGGGACAGGGAAGAGGCTACACCTTC. Filled out from reference TRBV2 and TRBJ1-2, the complete variable domain reads EPEVTQTPSHQVTQMGQEVILRCVPISNHLYFYWYRQILGQKVEFLVSFYNNEISEKSEIFDDQFSVERPDGSNFTLKIRSTKLEDSAMYFCASSPGQGRGYTFGSGTRLTVV.

V and J are TRBV10-1 and TRBJ1-5, with unresolved D. Germline loops: CDR1 WNHNN, CDR2 SYGVQD (reference sequence). The CDR3 extends over 11 amino acids. The V and J ends lost 7 bases and 5 bases respectively, with 6 bases between them. CDR3 sequence reads: CASTSYQPQHF. Written as DNA, the CDR3 is TGCGCCAGCACTTCGTATCAGCCCCAGCATTTT.

This clone came up once. The CDR3 bases are TGTGCCAGCAGCGCCGGGACAGGGGCTGAAGCTTTCTTT. Its protein product is CASSAGTGAEAFF. The V gene is TRBV6-4, the J gene TRBJ1-1; 10 positions match TRBD1. CDR1 is MRHNA and CDR2 is SNTAGT in the germline V gene. Trimming at V came to 6 bases and at J to 6 bases, leaving 4 bases not matched to a gene. The CDR3 has 13 amino acids.

The chain joins TRBV7-2 to TRBJ2-2; maybe TRBD1 (6 bases). Germline-derived CDR1 and CDR2 are SGHTA and FQGNSA. Trimming removed 5 bases at V and 6 bases at J, with 16 bases between. The CDR3 length is 15 residues. The CDR3 DNA follows: TGTGCCAGCAGCCTCCGGGACACCCGACCCGGGGAGCTGTTTTTT. The encoded protein is CASSLRDTRPGELFF.

V gene TRBV6-2 or TRBV6-3 combines with J gene TRBJ1-6, with 8 bases fitting TRBD1. The length of the CDR3 is 17 residues. CDR1 and CDR2 (germline): MNHEY, SVGEGT. Germline trimming cut 5 bases from V and 10 bases from J; bases unmatched to any gene: 16. As DNA, the CDR3 is TGTGCCAGCAGTCTTACTGACCCCGGACAGGGCGGCTCACCCCTCCACTTT. Translating it yields CASSLTDPGQGGSPLHF.

The V and J genes are TRBV5-6 and TRBJ1-6; TRBD1 matches at 7 bases. Trimming cost V 4 bases and J 7 bases; bases outside gene matches: 5. Germline V gene lookup returns CDR1 SGHDT and CDR2 YYEEEE. This CDR3 comprises 14 residues. This chain's CDR3 is CASSARQGNSPLHF. The CDR3 DNA reads TGTGCCAGCAGCGCGAGACAGGGAAATTCACCCCTCCACTTT.

Here the CDR3 DNA reads TGTGCCAGCAGCCAAGATTTCGCTAATTCCTACGAGCAGTACTTC. As protein: CASSQDFANSYEQYF. V is TRBV4-2 and J is TRBJ2-7; D unresolved. The V end lost 0 bases, the J end lost 1 base, and 10 bases lay between the germline ends. The CDR3 is 15 residues long. CDR1 is LGHNA, CDR2 YNFKEQ, per germline.